The 16 T cell receptor beta chains below were found in one sample sequenced in a study of T cell responses to AZD1222 COVID-19 vaccine. The assay was immunoSEQ multiplex PCR, and TCRdb's table has in-frame clones only and misses some. The table shows some 100,000 clones, with 87% occurring only once. The sample in question was peripheral blood, obtained on day 0 of AZD1222 vaccination. These receptors originate from an adult in good health.

V and J are TRBV9 and TRBJ1-6; 7 bases are a match to TRBD1. Germline lookup yields CDR1 SGDLS and CDR2 YYNGEE. This CDR3 comprises 16 residues. Losses at the gene ends were 0 bases for V and 6 bases for J; bases not matched to a gene: 6. CDR3 loop: CASSVGGQYLNSPLHF. CDR3 coding DNA: TGTGCCAGCAGCGTAGGGGGACAGTATCTTAATTCACCCCTCCACTTT. The full variable domain, in which reference TRBV9 and TRBJ1-6 provide the parts outside the CDR3, is DSGVTQTPKHLITATGQRVTLRCSPRSGDLSVYWYQQSLDQGLQFLIQYYNGEERAKGNILERFSAQQFPDLHSELNLSSLELGDSALYFCASSVGGQYLNSPLHFGNGTRLTVT.

In this sample, this clone turned up once. The chain is built from TRBV28 and TRBJ2-1; weak D call: TRBD1 (6 bases). The CDR3 sequence is 14 residues long. The V gene lost 9 bases and the J gene lost 0 bases, with 12 bases spanning the gap. The germline V gene encodes CDR1 MDHEN and CDR2 SYDVKM. CDR3 in amino acids: CASAGTPSYNEQFF. The CDR3 DNA sequence: TGTGCCAGTGCCGGGACACCCTCCTACAATGAGCAGTTCTTC.

CDR3 sequence reads: CASLGGPAAGVSYEQYF. The CDR3 DNA reads as TGTGCCAGCCTCGGAGGGCCGGCGGCGGGAGTTTCCTACGAGCAGTACTTC. V and J are TRBV7-2 and TRBJ2-7, with 7 bases lining up with TRBD2. V lost 8 bases, J lost 1 base, and 17 bases stayed unmatched. Germline V gene sequence: CDR1 SGHTA, CDR2 FQGNSA. The CDR3 is 17 residues long.

V usage is TRBV6-5 and J usage is TRBJ1-3; 7 nucleotides match TRBD1. J lost 2 bases, V lost 4 bases, and 5 bases had no gene match. CDR1 is MNHEY, CDR2 SVGAGI, per germline. The CDR3 spans 15 residues. The CDR3 DNA reads as TGTGCCAGCAGTTTAGCGACAGGGACTGGAAACACCATATATTTT. This gives the protein CASSLATGTGNTIYF.

CDR3 in amino acids: CASSFDRGAYGYTF. CDR3 nucleotides: TGCGCCAGCAGCTTCGACAGGGGAGCCTATGGCTACACCTTC. The chain has TRBV5-1 and TRBJ1-2, with 8 bases lining up with TRBD1. The CDR3 runs 14 residues. Germline V gene lookup returns CDR1 SGHRS and CDR2 YFSETQ. Losses at the gene ends were 2 bases for V and 4 bases for J; bases not matched to a gene: 4. The whole variable domain, filled in from reference TRBV5-1 and TRBJ1-2, reads KAGVTQTPRYLIKTRGQQVTLSCSPISGHRSVSWYQQTPGQGLQFLFEYFSETQRNKGNFPGRFSGRQFSNSRSEMNVSTLELGDSALYLCASSFDRGAYGYTFGSGTRLTVV.

The genes are TRBV20-1 and TRBJ2-7; D gene unclear. V lost 5 bases and J lost 5, with 7 bases in between. CDR1 and CDR2 from the germline V gene are DFQATT and SNEGSKA (reference sequence). The length of the CDR3 is 10 residues. The CDR3 loop is CSAEANEQYF. The CDR3 DNA reads TGCAGTGCTGAGGCAAACGAGCAGTACTTC.

This clone turned up a few times. V and J are TRBV28 and TRBJ2-3; 8 bases align to TRBD2. Germline V gene data show CDR1 as MDHEN and CDR2 as SYDVKM. Germline trimming cut 3 bases from V and 2 bases from J; bases unmatched to any gene: 7. The CDR3 is 16 residues long. DNA for the CDR3: TGTGCCAGCAGTTTGAGAGCGGGAGCTTCCACAGATACGCAGTATTTT. It is translated as CASSLRAGASTDTQYF. The entire variable domain, with the rest obtained from reference TRBV28 and TRBJ2-3, is as follows: DVKVTQSSRYLVKRTGEKVFLECVQDMDHENMFWYRQDPGLGLRLIYFSYDVKMKEKGDIPEGYSVSREKKERFSLILESASTNQTSMYLCASSLRAGASTDTQYFGPGTRLTVL.

The chain links TRBV7-8 to TRBJ1-3; tentative D call: TRBD1 (5 bases). Trimming took 2 bases from V and 2 from J, leaving 13 bases between them. Per the germline V gene, CDR1 is SGHVS and CDR2 is FQNEAQ. The CDR3 has 16 amino acids. The CDR3 DNA is TGTGCCAGCAGCTTATCTGATAGGGGCGCTGGAAACACCATATATTTT. Protein: CASSLSDRGAGNTIYF.

The CDR3 spells CASSIALQGYEQYF. CDR3 DNA: TGTGCCAGTAGTATAGCTTTACAGGGCTACGAGCAGTACTTC. V gene TRBV19 combines with J gene TRBJ2-7, with D maybe TRBD1 (6 bases). V lost 1 base, J lost 3 bases, and 10 bases lay in between. Per germline, CDR1 LNHDA and CDR2 SQIVND (reference sequence). The CDR3 is made up of 14 amino acids.

The V gene is TRBV2, the J gene TRBJ1-1; TRBD1 is a possible D gene (5 bases). The CDR3 is made up of 14 amino acids. Germline-derived CDR1 and CDR2 are SNHLY and FYNNEI. V lost 8 bases to trimming and J lost 1 base, with 14 bases between them. Here the CDR3 reads CASATGTPNTEAFF. The CDR3 coding sequence is TGTGCCAGCGCGACCGGGACTCCGAACACTGAAGCTTTCTTT. Looking up the rest from reference TRBV2 and TRBJ1-1 gives the full variable domain: EPEVTQTPSHQVTQMGQEVILRCVPISNHLYFYWYRQILGQKVEFLVSFYNNEISEKSEIFDDQFSVERPDGSNFTLKIRSTKLEDSAMYFCASATGTPNTEAFFGQGTRLTVV.

The genes are TRBV28 and TRBJ1-1, with 7 positions matching TRBD1. CDR1 and CDR2 (germline): MDHEN, SYDVKM. V shed 6 bases and J 0 bases; nucleotides not matched to a gene: 13. This CDR3 spans 17 amino acids. The CDR3 region has the DNA TGTGCCAGCAGCATTGGTGGGGTTAGGGGGCTGAACACTGAAGCTTTCTTT. This codes for CASSIGGVRGLNTEAFF.

Many counts were recorded for this clone. The chain recombines TRBV19 with TRBJ2-6; maybe TRBD1 (6 bases). This CDR3 has 14 residues. CDR1 LNHDA and CDR2 SQIVND come from the germline V gene (reference sequence). The ends were cut back, 5 bases at V and 5 bases at J, with 10 bases in the middle. DNA of the CDR3: TGTGCCAGTAGTGCAGGGGCTAGGGCCAACGTCCTGACTTTC. Protein product: CASSAGARANVLTF.

Only one count was recorded for this clone. This rearrangement joins TRBV3-1 (or the pseudogene TRBV3-2) to TRBJ2-1, with 9 bases lining up with TRBD2. Germline CDR1 reads LGHDT; CDR2 reads YNNKEL (reference sequence). This CDR3 is built from 16 residues. The junction had 11 bases not matched to a gene; V was cut back by 1 base and J by 10 bases. CDR3 coding DNA: TGTGCCAGCAGCCAAGTTGGGACAGCGGGAGGTGGAGAGCAGTTCTTC. Translation gives CASSQVGTAGGGEQFF.

This chain uses TRBV21-1 with TRBJ1-6. TRBV21-1 is labeled a pseudogene. This CDR3 is built from 17 residues. The CDR3 bases are TGTGCCAGCAGCAAGATCGGGTCACCGTCGGGTAATTCACCCCTCCACTTT. Translating gives CASSKIGSPSGNSPLHF.

The chain joins TRBV7-2 to TRBJ1-1; D is possibly TRBD1 (5 bases). The V and J ends lost 2 bases and 10 bases respectively, with 14 bases between them. Germline V CDR1 and CDR2: SGHTA, FQGNSA. The CDR3 has 13 residues. Here the CDR3 DNA reads TGTGCCAGCAGCTTAATTAGGGGCGAAGTAGCTTTCTTT. Translating gives CASSLIRGEVAFF.

The chain joins TRBV19 to TRBJ1-4; 10 bases map to TRBD1. This CDR3 comprises 15 residues. CDR1 LNHDA and CDR2 SQIVND come from the germline V gene (reference sequence). Unmatched junction bases numbered 6, after V lost 3 bases and J lost 8 bases. CDR3 region: CASSIGTGVTEKLFF. In nucleotides, the CDR3 is TGTGCCAGTAGTATCGGGACAGGGGTAACGGAAAAACTGTTTTTT.